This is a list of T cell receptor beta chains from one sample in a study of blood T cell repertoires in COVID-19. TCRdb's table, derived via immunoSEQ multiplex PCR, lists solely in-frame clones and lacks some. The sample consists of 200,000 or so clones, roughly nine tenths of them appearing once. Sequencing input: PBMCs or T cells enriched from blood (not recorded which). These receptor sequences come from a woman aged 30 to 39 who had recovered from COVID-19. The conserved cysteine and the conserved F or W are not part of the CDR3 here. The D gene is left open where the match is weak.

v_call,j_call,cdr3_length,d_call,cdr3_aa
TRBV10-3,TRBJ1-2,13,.,ALGPPEDSNYGYT
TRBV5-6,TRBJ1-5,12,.,ASSLGRGYQPQH
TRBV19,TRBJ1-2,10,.,ASSKPNYGYT
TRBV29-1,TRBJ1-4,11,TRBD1,SAGTGDNEKLF
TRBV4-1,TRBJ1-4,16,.,ASSQDRVRERVNEKLF
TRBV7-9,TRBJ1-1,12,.,ASSSTGAYTEAF
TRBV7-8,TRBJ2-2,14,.,ASSLGQWRNTGELF
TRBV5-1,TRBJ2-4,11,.,ASWSGNENIQY
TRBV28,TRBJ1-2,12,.,ASRPSRTAVGYT
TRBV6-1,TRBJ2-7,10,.,ASSEQGNEQY
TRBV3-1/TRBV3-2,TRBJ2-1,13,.,ASSQGGGPYNEQF
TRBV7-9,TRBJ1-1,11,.,ASSSQMNTEAF
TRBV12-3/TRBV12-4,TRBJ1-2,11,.,ASSPTSFGGYT
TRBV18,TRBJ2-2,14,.,ASSRDSISNTGELF
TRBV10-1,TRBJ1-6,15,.,ASSPGTQSSYNSPLH
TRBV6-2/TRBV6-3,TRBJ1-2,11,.,ASSYGGIYGYT
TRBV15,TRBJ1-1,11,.,ATSDGRDTEAF
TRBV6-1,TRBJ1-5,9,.,ASSDGQPQH
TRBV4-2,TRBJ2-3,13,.,ASSQEGQSTDTQY
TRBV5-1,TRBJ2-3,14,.,ASSAQGASGTDTQY
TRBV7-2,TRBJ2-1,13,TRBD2,ASSLLAGDYNEQF
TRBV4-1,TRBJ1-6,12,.,ASSQTGDNSPLH
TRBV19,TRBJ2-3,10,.,ASSIGVDTQY
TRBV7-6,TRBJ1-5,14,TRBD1,ASSPSGTGDDQPQH
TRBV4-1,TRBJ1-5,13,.,ASSLIQNSNQPQH
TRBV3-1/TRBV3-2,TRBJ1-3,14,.,ASRLQGGSSGNTIY
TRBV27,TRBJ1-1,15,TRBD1,ASSLSRGQTTNTEAF